Sequencing of this TCR beta chain was carried out in a study of blood T cell repertoires in COVID-19. Across the study: PBMCs, B-cell-depleted T cells, or T cells provided the cDNA or gDNA that made up the material.

The germline CDR1 and CDR2 sequences are SEHNR and FQNEAQ (reference sequence). V was cut by 3 bases and J by 7 bases, with 21 bases left in between. This CDR3 spans 16 amino acids. This table comes from immunoSEQ multiplex PCR, and its TCRdb copy is limited to in-frame clones, with some not included. Of some 31,000 clones listed, 85% were seen once; the top ten hold 7.5% to 10%. The chain combines TRBV7-9 with TRBJ1-2; D is unclear. The sequenced material came from peripheral blood. The origin of this receptor is an elderly man with active COVID-19. The DNA for the CDR3 is TGTGCCAGCAGCTTTATGGTTCCAGACTCTTCGGGTGGCTACACCTTC. Protein sequence: CASSFMVPDSSGGYTF.